The clone carrying this T cell receptor beta chain was found a few times. The CDR3 has 13 residues. CDR1 is MNHEY and CDR2 is SMNVEV in the germline V gene (reference sequence). Trimming took 6 bases from V and 3 from J, leaving 9 bases between them. This record comes from a study of T-cell memory formation after mild COVID-19. MiXCR, run by TCRdb on the 5' RACE reads, gives a single entry per CDR3 protein. The sample has 250,000 to 300,000 distinct CDR3 sequences, around 15% seen once; the top ten hold about a fifth. This receptor was taken from a young man who had mild COVID-19 (a few samples of this study predate the infection). Cell type and time point are not known. The specimen sequenced was PBMCs or a T cell subset sorted from them (not recorded which). This chain uses TRBV27 with TRBJ1-5; perhaps TRBD1 as D (5 bases). CDR3 sequence reads: CASRTGYNQPQHF. The CDR3 region has the DNA TGTGCCAGCAGAACAGGATACAATCAGCCCCAGCATTTT.